The T cell receptor (beta chain) described here comes from a study of cytomegalovirus exposure and HLA in healthy donors. For this clone: The antigen is not known.

The V end was cut by 2 bases, the J end by 8 bases, with 10 bases between. The CDR3 length is 13 residues. Germline assignment: CDR1 KGHSH and CDR2 LQKENI. Whole-study findings and limits: An analysis done earlier found most TCR beta V segments productive about 87% or about 30% of the time.

The PCR had 60 Vbeta and 13 Jbeta primers. Clones were read by immunoSEQ multiplex PCR, and TCRdb kept only the in-frame ones, dropping some. The data contain around 200,000 clones, about four fifths of them singletons. This chain joins TRBV18 and TRBJ2-1; a possible D gene is TRBD2 (5 bases). The sequenced material came from PBMCs. The origin of this receptor is a man younger than 40 in good health and CMV-seropositive. CDR3 amino acids: CASSPSLEHEQFF. The CDR3 coding sequence is TGTGCCAGCTCACCATCACTAGAACATGAGCAGTTCTTC. The whole variable domain, filled in from reference TRBV18 and TRBJ2-1, reads NAGVMQNPRHLVRRRGQEARLRCSPMKGHSHVYWYRQLPEEGLKFMVYLQKENIIDESGMPKERFSAEFPKEGPSILRIQQVVRGDSAAYFCASSPSLEHEQFFGPGTRLTVL.